These T cell receptor beta chains were read from a single sample in a study of early T cells in non-severe SARS-CoV-2 infection. MiXCR, run by TCRdb on the 5' RACE reads, gives a single entry per CDR3 protein. The sample yields fewer than 25,000 distinct CDR3 sequences, 3% to 4.5% seen once. The specimen was whole blood. Receptor source: an adult who was a healthcare worker with PCR-confirmed SARS-CoV-2 infection or an uninfected control (not recorded which). Both conserved end residues are part of each CDR3. A D gene is named only where the DNA matches it firmly. Clone size is shown for a subset of rows, as once, few, many or a class of expanded clone.

J gene	V gene	CDR3 length	D gene	clone size	CDR3 DNA	CDR3 protein
TRBJ2-1	TRBV6-1	16	TRBD2	many	TGTGCCAGCAGGAGGGCCCTAGCGGGGGGGCAAAATGAGCAGTTCTTC	CASRRALAGGQNEQFF
TRBJ1-6	TRBV12-3/TRBV12-4	16	NA	many	TGTGCCAGCAGTTTAGCGCTTCAGGAGAGTAATTCACCCCTCCACTTT	CASSLALQESNSPLHF
TRBJ2-2	TRBV27	14	NA	many	TGTGCCAGCAGTTTGTTCAGAAACACCGGGGAGCTGTTTTTT	CASSLFRNTGELFF
TRBJ1-4	TRBV12-3/TRBV12-4	15	TRBD1	medium-sized	TGTGCCAGCAGTTTAGCCGGGACAGGGGGCCGAAAACTGTTTTTT	CASSLAGTGGRKLFF
TRBJ2-7	TRBV4-3	14	NA	many	TGCGCCAGCAGCCAAGAGAAGGGCTCCTACGAGCAGTACTTC	CASSQEKGSYEQYF
TRBJ2-7	TRBV20-1	12	NA	few	TGCAGTGCTCTGAGAGAAAACTACGAGCAGTACTTC	CSALRENYEQYF
TRBJ2-7	TRBV7-6	12	NA	NA	TGTGCCAGCAGCCTAAACAAAGGCAAGCAGTACTTC	CASSLNKGKQYF
TRBJ1-1	TRBV11-2	13	NA	many	TGTGCCAGCAGCCCCTTCGGGGACACGAGGGCTTTCTTT	CASSPFGDTRAFF
TRBJ1-2	TRBV14	13	NA	many	TGTGCCAGCAGCCAAGCCACCGCCTATGGCTACACCTTC	CASSQATAYGYTF
TRBJ1-3	TRBV25-1	14	NA	NA	TGTGCCAGCAGTGTAGGCACTCCTGGAAACACCATATATTTT	CASSVGTPGNTIYF
TRBJ2-1	TRBV20-1	14	TRBD2	many	TGCAGTGCTTACCTAGCGGGAGGTGGCAATGAGCAGTTCTTC	CSAYLAGGGNEQFF
TRBJ2-1	TRBV7-2	14	TRBD2	many	TGTGCCAGCAGCTTATCTAGCGGGAGAAGTGAGCAGTTCTTC	CASSLSSGRSEQFF
TRBJ2-7	TRBV29-1	13	NA	few	TGCAGCGTTGAAGATCGTGTAGGCGGCGAGCAGTACTTC	CSVEDRVGGEQYF
TRBJ2-1	TRBV11-3	14	NA	medium-sized	TGTGCCAGCAGCTGGAGGGGCTCCTACAATGAGCAGTTCTTC	CASSWRGSYNEQFF
TRBJ2-1	TRBV11-3	15	TRBD1	medium-sized	TGTGCCAGCAGCTCTAGGGACAGACCCTACAATGAGCAGTTCTTC	CASSSRDRPYNEQFF
TRBJ2-1	TRBV4-3	14	TRBD2	many	TGCGCCAGCAGCCAGGCTGGCGGGAGAGGTGAGCAGTTCTTC	CASSQAGGRGEQFF
TRBJ2-7	TRBV29-1	13	TRBD1	many	TGCAGCGTTGTTCGACAGGGTCCCGACGAGCAGTACTTC	CSVVRQGPDEQYF
TRBJ2-1	TRBV9	13	TRBD2	many	TGTGCCAGCAGCTCCCGGGGAGGGAATGAGCAGTTCTTC	CASSSRGGNEQFF
TRBJ1-2	TRBV7-2	12	NA	many	TGTGCCAGCAACTTAGAGCGCAATGGCTACACCTTC	CASNLERNGYTF
TRBJ2-5	TRBV9	15	TRBD2	NA	TGTGCCAGCAGCGTATACGGGAGGTTCCAAGAGACCCAGTACTTC	CASSVYGRFQETQYF
TRBJ1-1	TRBV20-1	16	NA	medium-sized	TGCAGTGCGATTCCGGGACACACCCCCGCGAACACTGAAGCTTTCTTT	CSAIPGHTPANTEAFF
TRBJ1-1	TRBV12-3/TRBV12-4	15	NA	many	TGTGCCAGCAGTCCCCGACGGGCGGTGGGGACTGAAGCTTTCTTT	CASSPRRAVGTEAFF
TRBJ2-5	TRBV3-1	13	NA	few	TGTGCCAGCAGCCCCACAGGGCCGGAGACCCAGTACTTC	CASSPTGPETQYF
TRBJ1-6	TRBV29-1	14	NA	many	TGCAGCGTTGAAGACGTGGTTTATAATTCACCCCTCCACTTT	CSVEDVVYNSPLHF
TRBJ2-1	TRBV7-2	13	NA	medium-sized	TGTGCCAGCAGCTTGGGCGGCTGGAATGAGCAGTTCTTC	CASSLGGWNEQFF
TRBJ2-7	TRBV28	13	NA	many	TGTGCCAGCAGACCTGACAGGCCTTCCAAGCAGTACTTC	CASRPDRPSKQYF
TRBJ2-2	TRBV7-9	17	NA	many	TGTGCCAGCATCGTTATCACCGCGGAGTCCAACACCGGGGAGCTGTTTTTT	CASIVITAESNTGELFF
TRBJ1-2	TRBV11-2	14	NA	many	TGTGCCAGCAGCTCCGGGCTGGGTAACTATGGCTACACCTTC	CASSSGLGNYGYTF
TRBJ2-7	TRBV5-1	14	NA	many	TGCGCCAGCAGCCCCTCCGGGTTCCCGGAGGGGCAGTACTTC	CASSPSGFPEGQYF
TRBJ2-2	TRBV12-3/TRBV12-4	12	NA	many	TGTGCCAGTCAGAGACTCACCGGGGAGCTGTTTTTT	CASQRLTGELFF
TRBJ2-5	TRBV29-1	12	TRBD1	many	TGCAGCGTTCGACCAGGGGGAGAGACCCAGTACTTC	CSVRPGGETQYF
TRBJ2-1	TRBV3-1	18	TRBD2	many	TGTGCCAGCAGCCAAATTCTAGCGGGGGGGAGTTTCTACAATGAGCAGTTCTTC	CASSQILAGGSFYNEQFF
TRBJ1-1	TRBV29-1	10	NA	NA	TGCAGCGTTGAGCTTACTGAAGCTTTCTTT	CSVELTEAFF
TRBJ2-3	TRBV7-2	14	NA	NA	TGTGCCAGCAGCTTAATAGGGGGGGCAGATACGCAGTATTTT	CASSLIGGADTQYF
TRBJ2-7	TRBV7-2	15	NA	many	TGTGCCAGCAGCGGACATGGGGGAGTTTCCTACGAGCAGTACTTC	CASSGHGGVSYEQYF
TRBJ1-2	TRBV29-1	12	NA	many	TGCAGCGTCTGGACAGCTAACTATGGCTACACCTTC	CSVWTANYGYTF
TRBJ2-1	TRBV19	19	TRBD2	many	TGTGCCAGTAGTATAGGGGGACTAGCGGGGCTTCCCTCCTACAATGAGCAGTTCTTC	CASSIGGLAGLPSYNEQFF
TRBJ2-7	TRBV7-9	15	TRBD1	many	TGTGCCAGCAGCTTAGCGGGACAGCTTTCCTACGAGCAGTACTTC	CASSLAGQLSYEQYF
TRBJ2-3	TRBV4-3	18	NA	many	TGCGCCAGCAGCCAAGATATAGGTGTCCCGACCGCCACAGATACGCAGTATTTT	CASSQDIGVPTATDTQYF
TRBJ2-7	TRBV6-5	13	TRBD1	many	TGTGCCAGCATCGGGACAGGGTCCTACGAGCAGTACTTC	CASIGTGSYEQYF
TRBJ2-1	TRBV9	14	NA	many	TGTGCCAGCAGCGTAGTTTCCGGGTCCAATGAGCAGTTCTTC	CASSVVSGSNEQFF
TRBJ2-2	TRBV7-2	17	TRBD2	few	TGTGCCAGCAGCGCCCGGACTAGCGGGAGGAACACCGGGGAGCTGTTTTTT	CASSARTSGRNTGELFF
TRBJ2-7	TRBV27	9	NA	many	TGTGCCAGGGGATACGAGCAGTACTTC	CARGYEQYF
TRBJ1-5	TRBV20-1	13	TRBD1	many	TGCAGTGCTCTGACAGGGGGTGGTCAGCCCCAGCATTTT	CSALTGGGQPQHF
TRBJ1-1	TRBV20-1	11	NA	many	TGCAGTGCTCTTATGAACACTGAAGCTTTCTTT	CSALMNTEAFF
TRBJ1-5	TRBV12-3/TRBV12-4	11	NA	many	TGTGCCAGCAGTTTGGGACTTCCCCAGCATTTT	CASSLGLPQHF
TRBJ2-7	TRBV9	14	NA	many	TGTGCCAGCAGCGTAGGAGTAGGGGCCGGCGAGCAGTACTTC	CASSVGVGAGEQYF
TRBJ2-7	TRBV7-2	15	TRBD1	medium-sized	TGTGCCAGCAGCTCAGGGGGTTCAGCCTCCTACGAGCAGTACTTC	CASSSGGSASYEQYF
TRBJ2-7	TRBV10-3	13	TRBD2	NA	TGTGCCACGGTAGGGACTAGCGGGGTCGAGCAGTACTTC	CATVGTSGVEQYF
TRBJ1-1	TRBV6-4	13	NA	NA	TGTGCCAGCAGTGACAGGGAGAGCACTGAAGCTTTCTTT	CASSDRESTEAFF
TRBJ2-5	TRBV29-1	13	NA	few	TGCAGCGTTGATTTGGGCAGGGTAGAGACCCAGTACTTC	CSVDLGRVETQYF
TRBJ1-5	TRBV28	12	NA	many	TGTGCCAGCAGTCCCCGGGTTAAGCCCCAGCATTTT	CASSPRVKPQHF